This T cell receptor beta chain was sequenced in a study of pediatric ulcerative colitis. Produced via immunoSEQ multiplex PCR; TCRdb's table is partial and in-frame only. The sample carries about 9,500 clones, approximately 89% recorded once. Regarding this clone: Its antigen remains unidentified.

In germline, CDR1 is SGHAT, CDR2 FQNNGV. Trimming shortened V by 1 base and J by 6 bases, and 15 bases separated the two germline ends. The CDR3 length is 16 residues. General observations from the study: No controls had the two rectal clonotypes shared by ulcerative colitis patients.

The source is a girl aged 5 to 17 with moderate ulcerative colitis. The chain uses TRBV11-2 and TRBJ2-2; D is ambiguous. Sequences were obtained from blood. The DNA for the CDR3 is TGTGCCAGCAGCTTAGTCTTCTCTGGGGTCCCCGGGGAGCTGTTTTTT. It yields the protein CASSLVFSGVPGELFF.